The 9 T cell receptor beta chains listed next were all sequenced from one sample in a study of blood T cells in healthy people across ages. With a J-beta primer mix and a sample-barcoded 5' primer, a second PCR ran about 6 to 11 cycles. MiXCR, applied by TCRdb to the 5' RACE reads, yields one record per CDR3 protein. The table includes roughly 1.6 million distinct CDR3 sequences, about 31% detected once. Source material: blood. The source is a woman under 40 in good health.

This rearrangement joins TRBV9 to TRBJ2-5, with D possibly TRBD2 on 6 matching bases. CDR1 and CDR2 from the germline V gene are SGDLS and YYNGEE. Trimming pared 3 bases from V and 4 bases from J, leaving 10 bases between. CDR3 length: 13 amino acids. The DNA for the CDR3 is TGTGCCAGCAGCGCCGGACTACTAGAGACCCAGTACTTC. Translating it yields CASSAGLLETQYF.

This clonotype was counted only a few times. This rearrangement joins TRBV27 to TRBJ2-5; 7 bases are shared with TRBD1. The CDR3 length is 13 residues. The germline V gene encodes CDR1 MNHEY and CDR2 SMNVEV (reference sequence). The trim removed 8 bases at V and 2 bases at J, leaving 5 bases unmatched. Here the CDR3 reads CASRDSEQETQYF. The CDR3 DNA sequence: TGTGCCAGCCGGGACAGCGAACAAGAGACCCAGTACTTC.

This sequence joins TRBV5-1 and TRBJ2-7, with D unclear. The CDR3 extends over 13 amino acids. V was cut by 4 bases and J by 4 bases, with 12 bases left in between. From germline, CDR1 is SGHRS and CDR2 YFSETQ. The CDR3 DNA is TGCGCCAGCAGCCCAGTGAGCCGGTACGAGCAGTACTTC. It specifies CASSPVSRYEQYF.

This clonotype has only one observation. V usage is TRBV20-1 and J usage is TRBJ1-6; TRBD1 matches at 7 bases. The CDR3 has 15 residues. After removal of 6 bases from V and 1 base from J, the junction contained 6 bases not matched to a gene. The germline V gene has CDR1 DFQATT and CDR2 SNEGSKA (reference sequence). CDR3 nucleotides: TGCAGTGCCCCCGACAGGGCATCCTATAATTCACCCCTCCACTTT. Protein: CSAPDRASYNSPLHF.

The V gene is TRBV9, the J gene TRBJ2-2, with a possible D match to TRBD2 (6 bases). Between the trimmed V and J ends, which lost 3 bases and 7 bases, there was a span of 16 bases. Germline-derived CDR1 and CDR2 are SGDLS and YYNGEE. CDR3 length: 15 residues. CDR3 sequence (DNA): TGTGCCAGCAGCGCGCTGACTAGTGCGAGCGGGGAGCTGTTTTTT. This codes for CASSALTSASGELFF.

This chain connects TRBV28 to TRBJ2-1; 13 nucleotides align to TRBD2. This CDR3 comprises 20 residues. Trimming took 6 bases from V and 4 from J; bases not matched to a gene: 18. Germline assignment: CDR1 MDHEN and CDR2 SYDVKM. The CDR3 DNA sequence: TGTGCCAGCAGCTCGCCCGGACTAGCGGGAGATAGGTACAGGTACAATGAGCAGTTCTTC. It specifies CASSSPGLAGDRYRYNEQFF.

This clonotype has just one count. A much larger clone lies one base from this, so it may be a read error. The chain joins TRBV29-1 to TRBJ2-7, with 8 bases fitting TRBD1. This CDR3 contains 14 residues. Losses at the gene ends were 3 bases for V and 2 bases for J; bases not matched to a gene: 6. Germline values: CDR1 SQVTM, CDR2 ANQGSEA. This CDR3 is CSVDLQGATYEQYV. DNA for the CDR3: TGCAGCGTTGACCTTCAGGGGGCTACCTACGAGCAGTACGTC.

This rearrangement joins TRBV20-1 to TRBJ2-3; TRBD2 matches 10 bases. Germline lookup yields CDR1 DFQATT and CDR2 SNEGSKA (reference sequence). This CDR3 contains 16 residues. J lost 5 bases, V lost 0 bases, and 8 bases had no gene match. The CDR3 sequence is CSARDAAGGWEDTQYF. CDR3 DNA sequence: TGCAGTGCTAGAGATGCAGCGGGAGGGTGGGAAGATACGCAGTATTTT.

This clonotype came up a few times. This chain's CDR3 is CAIRKTGENTEAFF. The CDR3 DNA reads TGTGCCATCAGGAAGACAGGAGAGAACACTGAAGCTTTCTTT. The rearrangement joins TRBV10-3 to TRBJ1-1, with D possibly being TRBD1 (6 bases). CDR1 and CDR2 from the germline V gene are ENHRY and SYGVKD. Trimming removed 6 bases from V and 1 base from J, with 12 bases in between. The CDR3 runs to 14 residues.